Below are 19 T cell receptor beta chains sequenced from a single sample in a study of beta chain features in type 1 diabetes. Broader study findings: Moderate but significant shortening of TCRB CDR3s was recorded in all four CD4+ subsets from Type 1 diabetes patients.

The entirety of the isolated RNA underwent reverse transcription, so expressed TCRB transcripts were sequenced. Here immunoSEQ multiplex PCR was the method, and the copy in TCRdb shows in-frame clones only, minus some. The sample lists more than 250,000 clones, 24% occurring once. No antigen has been identified for these receptors. The sequenced sample consisted of naive CD4+ T cells from blood. The receptor source for this set is a woman in her twenties or thirties with type 1 diabetes.

The gene calls are TRBV30 and TRBJ1-1, with D possibly being TRBD1 (6 bases). The CDR3 contains 15 residues. V lost 0 bases, J lost 7 bases, and 18 bases lay in between. In germline, CDR1 is GTSNPN, CDR2 SVGIG (reference sequence). The CDR3 spells CAWSVQGRGRNEAFF. The CDR3 nucleotides are TGTGCCTGGAGTGTCCAGGGGAGGGGTAGAAATGAAGCTTTCTTT.

V gene TRBV19 combines with J gene TRBJ1-2; no definite D call. Germline V gives CDR1 LNHDA, CDR2 SQIVND (reference sequence). Trimming removed 7 bases from V and 7 bases from J, with 19 bases in between. The CDR3 extends over 14 amino acids. CDR3 DNA: TGTGCCAGTACCCCGGGGAATCCTATCCGTGGCTACACCTTC. Its protein product is CASTPGNPIRGYTF.

A few counts support this clone. The chain uses TRBV2 and TRBJ1-5, with 7 bases that match TRBD1. This CDR3 has 13 residues. V lost 8 bases, J lost 3 bases, and 4 bases stayed unmatched. Germline CDR1 SNHLY, CDR2 FYNNEI. The chain's CDR3 is CASCRGVNQPQHF. The CDR3, as DNA: TGTGCCAGCTGCAGGGGGGTCAATCAGCCCCAGCATTTT.

The chain links TRBV28 to TRBJ1-1; 8 nucleotides line up with TRBD1. Germline values: CDR1 MDHEN, CDR2 SYDVKM. The trim removed 4 bases at V and 6 bases at J, leaving 7 bases unmatched. The CDR3 has 14 residues. CDR3 DNA sequence: TGTGCCAGCAGTTCGGAGGACAGGGCTCCTGAAGCTTTCTTT. Its protein is CASSSEDRAPEAFF.

In this sample, this clone turned up a few times. CDR3 loop: CASRRGQGIHEQFF. The DNA for the CDR3 is TGTGCCAGCAGACGAGGACAGGGAATCCATGAGCAGTTCTTC. V gene TRBV7-8 combines with J gene TRBJ2-1; 8 bases agree with TRBD1. Germline V gene sequence: CDR1 SGHVS, CDR2 FQNEAQ. With 6 bases clipped from V and 8 bases from J, the junction kept 9 bases outside the gene matches. The CDR3 runs to 14 residues.

This clone was seen a handful of times. This chain links TRBV11-2 with TRBJ2-2; 9 bases fit TRBD1. Trimming took 4 bases from V and 7 from J; bases not matched to a gene: 4. The germline gives CDR1 SGHAT, CDR2 FQNNGV. This CDR3 comprises 14 residues. CDR3: CASSWDRVDGELFF. The DNA for the CDR3 is TGTGCCAGCAGCTGGGACAGGGTTGACGGGGAGCTGTTTTTT.

This chain links TRBV6-1 with TRBJ2-7; 7 positions agree with TRBD1. Germline V CDR1 and CDR2: MNHNS, SASEGT. The CDR3 sequence is 13 residues long. Trimming took 5 bases from V and 7 from J; bases not matched to a gene: 8. CDR3 in DNA: TGTGCCAGCAGTAGACAGGGCACCGGGGAGCAGTACTTC. This translates into CASSRQGTGEQYF.

The chain is built from TRBV7-3 and TRBJ2-3; TRBD1 might be the D (5 bases). V shed 1 base and J shed 2 bases, with 10 bases lying between them. Germline CDR1 and CDR2: SGHTA and FQGTGA. The CDR3 consists of 15 residues. The CDR3 sequence is CASSLNTGITDTQYF. The CDR3 nucleotides read TGTGCCAGCAGCTTAAATACAGGAATCACAGATACGCAGTATTTT.

This clone showed up just a few times. The V gene is TRBV28, the J gene TRBJ2-1, with TRBD2 matching over 12 bases. The CDR3 has 17 residues. Trimming took 4 bases from V and 7 from J; bases not matched to a gene: 11. CDR1 is MDHEN and CDR2 is SYDVKM in the germline V gene. The CDR3 loop reads CASSSSSGRAGRNEQFF. CDR3 bases: TGTGCCAGCAGTTCCTCTAGCGGGAGGGCGGGTAGGAATGAGCAGTTCTTC.

This clone was detected a few times. The chain carries TRBV29-1 and TRBJ2-7; TRBD1 might be the D (6 bases). V dropped 1 base and J dropped 3 bases, with 10 bases sitting between them. Germline lookup yields CDR1 SQVTM and CDR2 ANQGSEA. CDR3 length: 13 residues. The DNA for the CDR3 is TGCAGCGTTGAAGTGGGGGCAGGCTACGAGCAGTACTTC. It translates to CSVEVGAGYEQYF.

The sample holds a few counts of this clone. The rearrangement uses TRBV18 and TRBJ2-1; the match to TRBD2 covers 11 bases. CDR1 is KGHSH and CDR2 is LQKENI in the germline V gene. V shed 0 bases and J 4 bases; nucleotides not matched to a gene: 2. The CDR3 contains 16 residues. For the CDR3, the DNA is TGTGCCAGCTCACCACCGGGACTAGCGGAATACAATGAGCAGTTCTTC. Encoded protein: CASSPPGLAEYNEQFF.

The V and J genes are TRBV14 and TRBJ2-2; TRBD1 matches at 8 bases. The J segment lost 6 bases and the V segment lost 4 bases, leaving 7 bases of the junction unmatched. In germline, CDR1 is SGHDN, CDR2 FVKESK. CDR3 length: 15 residues. CDR3 DNA sequence: TGTGCCAGCAGCCCCGACAGGGGAGTTGCCGGGGAGCTGTTTTTT. It is translated as CASSPDRGVAGELFF.

This sequence joins TRBV4-1 and TRBJ2-7, with 7 bases that match TRBD2. Trimming at V came to 4 bases and at J to 0 bases, leaving 9 bases not matched to a gene. The CDR3 contains 16 residues. Germline CDR1 MGHRA, CDR2 YSYEKL. CDR3 sequence: CASSPRASGSSYEQYF. CDR3 nucleotides: TGCGCCAGCAGCCCAAGAGCTAGCGGTAGCTCCTACGAGCAGTACTTC.

This clone came up a few times. The chain joins TRBV29-1 to TRBJ2-5, with D perhaps matching TRBD1 (6 bases). Deletions cut 7 bases from V and 5 bases from J, with 17 bases between. The germline V gene has CDR1 SQVTM and CDR2 ANQGSEA. CDR3 size: 13 residues. CDR3 residues: CSGMDSPRETQYF. The CDR3 bases are TGCAGCGGGATGGACAGCCCAAGGGAGACCCAGTACTTC.

This clone turned up a few times. The CDR3 region has the DNA TGTGCCTGGAGTGTACTCTCGGGATGGAATGAGCAGTTCTTC. Translated: CAWSVLSGWNEQFF. This rearrangement joins TRBV30 to TRBJ2-1; a weak D match, TRBD2 (5 bases). Per germline, CDR1 GTSNPN and CDR2 SVGIG (reference sequence). With 0 bases removed from V and 7 bases from J, the gap between germline ends came to 13 bases. The CDR3 covers 14 residues.

V gene TRBV29-1 combines with J gene TRBJ2-3; 7 bases align to TRBD2. Germline-derived CDR1 and CDR2 are SQVTM and ANQGSEA. J lost 4 bases, V lost 4 bases, and 8 bases had no gene match. The length of the CDR3 is 14 residues. The CDR3 nucleotides read TGCAGCGTTGTTGGGGGAGGGCTCCCAGATACGCAGTATTTT. Its protein product is CSVVGGGLPDTQYF.

This clone came up a few times. The chain couples TRBV2 to TRBJ2-5, with D maybe TRBD1 (6 bases). Germline V gene data show CDR1 as SNHLY and CDR2 as FYNNEI. V was clipped by 7 bases and J by 1 base, with 10 bases between them. The CDR3 extends over 13 amino acids. As DNA, the CDR3 is TGTGCCAGCACTAGACAGGTCCAAGAGACCCAGTACTTC. It is translated as CASTRQVQETQYF.

This clone was counted a few times. The chain employs TRBV19 and TRBJ2-1, with a weak D call TRBD2 (6 bases). Germline lookup yields CDR1 LNHDA and CDR2 SQIVND (reference sequence). The CDR3 loop spans 16 amino acids. The V end lost 3 bases, the J end lost 2 bases, and 14 bases lay between the germline ends. CDR3 protein: CASSIYSGPPYNEQFF. The CDR3 DNA follows: TGTGCCAGTAGTATCTATAGCGGACCACCCTACAATGAGCAGTTCTTC.

This clone was seen more than once but under ten times. This chain joins TRBV6-6 and TRBJ2-3, with D possibly being TRBD2 (6 bases). Trimming stripped 7 bases from V and 2 bases from J, with 16 bases between. Germline values: CDR1 MNHNY, CDR2 SVGAGI (reference sequence). The CDR3 consists of 15 residues. The CDR3 nucleotides read TGTGCCAGCACGGGCCTAGGAGGGATCACAGATACGCAGTATTTT. Translated, it gives CASTGLGGITDTQYF.